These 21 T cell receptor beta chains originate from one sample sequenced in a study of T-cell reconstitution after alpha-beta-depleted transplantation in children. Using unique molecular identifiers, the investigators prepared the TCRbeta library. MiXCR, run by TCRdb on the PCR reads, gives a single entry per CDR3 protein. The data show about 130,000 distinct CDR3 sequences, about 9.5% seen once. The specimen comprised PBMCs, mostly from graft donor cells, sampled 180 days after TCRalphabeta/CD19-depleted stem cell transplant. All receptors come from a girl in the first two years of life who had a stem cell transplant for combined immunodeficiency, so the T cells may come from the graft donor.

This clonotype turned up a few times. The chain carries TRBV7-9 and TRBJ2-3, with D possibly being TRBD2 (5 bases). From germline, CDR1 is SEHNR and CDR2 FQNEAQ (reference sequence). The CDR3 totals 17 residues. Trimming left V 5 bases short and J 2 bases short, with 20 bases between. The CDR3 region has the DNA TGTGCCAGCAGCCCAGCTACGGGGATGGTAGACACAGATACGCAGTATTTT. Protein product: CASSPATGMVDTDTQYF.

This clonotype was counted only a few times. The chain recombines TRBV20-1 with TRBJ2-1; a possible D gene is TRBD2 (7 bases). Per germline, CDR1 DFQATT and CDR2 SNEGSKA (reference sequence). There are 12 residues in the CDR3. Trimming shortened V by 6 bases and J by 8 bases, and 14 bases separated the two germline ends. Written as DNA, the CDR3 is TGCAGTGCCCGAGGGGGGGCCCATGAGCAGTTCTTC. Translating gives CSARGGAHEQFF.

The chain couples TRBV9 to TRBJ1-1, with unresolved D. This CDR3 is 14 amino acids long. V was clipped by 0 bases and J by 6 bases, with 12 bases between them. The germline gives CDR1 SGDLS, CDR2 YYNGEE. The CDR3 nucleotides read TGTGCCAGCAGCGTAGTGGCGCCAGGCGCTGAAGCTTTCTTT. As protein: CASSVVAPGAEAFF.

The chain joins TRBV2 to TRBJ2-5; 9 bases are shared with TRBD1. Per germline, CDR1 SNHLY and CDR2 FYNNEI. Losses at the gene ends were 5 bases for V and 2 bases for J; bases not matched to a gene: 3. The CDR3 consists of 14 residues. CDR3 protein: CASSTGGRQETQYF. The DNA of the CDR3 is TGTGCCAGCAGTACAGGGGGCCGGCAAGAGACCCAGTACTTC. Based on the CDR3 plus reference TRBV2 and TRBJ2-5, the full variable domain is EPEVTQTPSHQVTQMGQEVILRCVPISNHLYFYWYRQILGQKVEFLVSFYNNEISEKSEIFDDQFSVERPDGSNFTLKIRSTKLEDSAMYFCASSTGGRQETQYFGPGTRLLVL.

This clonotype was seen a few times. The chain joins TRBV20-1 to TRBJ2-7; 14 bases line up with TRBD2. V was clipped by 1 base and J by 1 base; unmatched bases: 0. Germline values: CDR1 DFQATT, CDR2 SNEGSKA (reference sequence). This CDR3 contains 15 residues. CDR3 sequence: CSARGLAGGSYEQYF. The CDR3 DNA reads TGCAGTGCTAGAGGACTAGCGGGGGGGTCCTACGAGCAGTACTTC.

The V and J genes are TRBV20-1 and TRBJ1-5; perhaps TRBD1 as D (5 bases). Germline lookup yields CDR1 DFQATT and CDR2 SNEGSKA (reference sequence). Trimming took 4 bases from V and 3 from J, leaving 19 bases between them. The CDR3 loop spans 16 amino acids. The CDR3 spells CSANLFDSGDNQPQHF. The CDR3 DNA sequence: TGCAGTGCTAACCTCTTTGATTCGGGGGACAATCAGCCCCAGCATTTT.

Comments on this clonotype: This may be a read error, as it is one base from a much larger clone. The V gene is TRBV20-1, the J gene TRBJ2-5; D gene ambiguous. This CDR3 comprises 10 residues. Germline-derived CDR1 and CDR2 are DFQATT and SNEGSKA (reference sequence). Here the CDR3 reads CGATSETQYF. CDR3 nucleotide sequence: TGCGGTGCTACCAGTGAGACCCAGTACTTC.

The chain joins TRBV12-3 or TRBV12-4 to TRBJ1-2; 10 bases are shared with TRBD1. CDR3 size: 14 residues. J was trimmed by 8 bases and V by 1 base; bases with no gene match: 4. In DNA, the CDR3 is TGTGCCAGCAGTTTAGGGGACAGGGGCTGGGGCTACACCTTC. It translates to CASSLGDRGWGYTF.

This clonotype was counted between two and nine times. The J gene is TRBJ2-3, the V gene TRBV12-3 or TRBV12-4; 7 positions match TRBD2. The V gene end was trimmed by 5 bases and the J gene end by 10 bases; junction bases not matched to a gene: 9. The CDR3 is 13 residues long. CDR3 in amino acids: CASSLPGRGAQYF. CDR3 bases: TGTGCCAGCAGTCTCCCGGGCCGGGGGGCGCAGTATTTT.

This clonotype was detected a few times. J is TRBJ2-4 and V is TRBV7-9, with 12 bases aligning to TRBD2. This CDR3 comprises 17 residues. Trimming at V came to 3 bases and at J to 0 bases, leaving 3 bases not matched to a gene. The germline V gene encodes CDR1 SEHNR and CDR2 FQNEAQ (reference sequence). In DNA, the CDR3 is TGTGCCAGCAGCTTCGGGACTAGCGGGCGAGCCAAAAACATTCAGTACTTC. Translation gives CASSFGTSGRAKNIQYF.

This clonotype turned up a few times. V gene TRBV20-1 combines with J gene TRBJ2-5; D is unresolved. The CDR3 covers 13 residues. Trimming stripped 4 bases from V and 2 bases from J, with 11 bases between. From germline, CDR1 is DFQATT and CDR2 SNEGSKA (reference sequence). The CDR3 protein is CSATAIIQETQYF. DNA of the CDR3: TGCAGTGCTACAGCGATCATTCAAGAGACCCAGTACTTC.

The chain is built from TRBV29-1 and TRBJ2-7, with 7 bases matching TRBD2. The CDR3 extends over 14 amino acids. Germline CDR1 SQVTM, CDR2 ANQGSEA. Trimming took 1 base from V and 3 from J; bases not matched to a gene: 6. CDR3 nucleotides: TGCAGCGTTGAAGGGGAGGGTGGTGGCTACGAGCAGTACTTC. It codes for CSVEGEGGGYEQYF.

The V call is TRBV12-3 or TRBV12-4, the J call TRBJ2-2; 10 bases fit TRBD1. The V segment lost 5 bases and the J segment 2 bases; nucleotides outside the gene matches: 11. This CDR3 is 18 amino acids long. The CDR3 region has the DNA TGTGCCAGCAGTGCTGGGACAGGGGCCTCCTCAAACACCGGGGAGCTGTTTTTT. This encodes CASSAGTGASSNTGELFF.

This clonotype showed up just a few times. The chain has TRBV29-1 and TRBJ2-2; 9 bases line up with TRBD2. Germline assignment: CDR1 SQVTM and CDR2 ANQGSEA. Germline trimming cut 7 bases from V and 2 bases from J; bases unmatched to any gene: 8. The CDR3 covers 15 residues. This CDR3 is CSATRAGGNTGELFF. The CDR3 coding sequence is TGCAGCGCCACACGAGCGGGAGGCAACACCGGGGAGCTGTTTTTT.

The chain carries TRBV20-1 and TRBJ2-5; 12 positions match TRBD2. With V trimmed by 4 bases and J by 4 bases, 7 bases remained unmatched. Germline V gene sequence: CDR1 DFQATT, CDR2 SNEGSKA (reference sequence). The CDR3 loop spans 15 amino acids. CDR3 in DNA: TGCAGTGCTACCCGACTAGCGGGAGTGTTAGAGACCCAGTACTTC. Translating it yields CSATRLAGVLETQYF.

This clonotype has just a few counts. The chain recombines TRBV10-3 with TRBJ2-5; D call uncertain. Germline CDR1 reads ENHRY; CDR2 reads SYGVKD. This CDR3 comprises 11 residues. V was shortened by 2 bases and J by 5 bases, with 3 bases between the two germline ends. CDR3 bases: TGTGCCATCAGTGAGGGCGAGACCCAGTACTTC. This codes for CAISEGETQYF.

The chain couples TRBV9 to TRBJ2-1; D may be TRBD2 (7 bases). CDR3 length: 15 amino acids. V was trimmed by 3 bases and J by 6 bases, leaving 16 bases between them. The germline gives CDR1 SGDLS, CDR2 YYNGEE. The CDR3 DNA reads TGTGCCAGCAGCGCAGAAAGGGGGGGGCTCAATGAGCAGTTCTTC. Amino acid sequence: CASSAERGGLNEQFF.

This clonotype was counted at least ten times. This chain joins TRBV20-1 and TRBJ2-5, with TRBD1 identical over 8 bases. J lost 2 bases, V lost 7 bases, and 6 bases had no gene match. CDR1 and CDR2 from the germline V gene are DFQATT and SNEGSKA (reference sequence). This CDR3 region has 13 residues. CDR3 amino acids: CSGGQAVQETQYF. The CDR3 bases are TGCAGTGGGGGACAGGCCGTACAAGAGACCCAGTACTTC.

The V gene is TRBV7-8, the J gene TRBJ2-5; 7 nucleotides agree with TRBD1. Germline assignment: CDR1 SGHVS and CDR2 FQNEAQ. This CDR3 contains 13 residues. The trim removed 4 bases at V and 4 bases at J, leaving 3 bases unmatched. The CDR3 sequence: CASSSYRGETQYF. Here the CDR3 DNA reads TGTGCCAGCAGCTCCTACAGGGGAGAGACCCAGTACTTC. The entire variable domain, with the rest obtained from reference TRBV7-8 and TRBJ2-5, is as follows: GAGVSQSPRYKVAKRGQDVALRCDPISGHVSLFWYQQALGQGPEFLTYFQNEAQLDKSGLPSDRFFAERPEGSVSTLKIQRTQQEDSAVYLCASSSYRGETQYFGPGTRLLVL.

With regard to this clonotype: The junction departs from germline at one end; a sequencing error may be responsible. The CDR3 nucleotides are TGTGCCAGCAGCCCCTTAACTCCGGGACAGGGGTACTACGGCTACACCTTC. Protein: CASSPLTPGQGYYGYTF. The chain links TRBV12-3 or TRBV12-4 to TRBJ1-2; 10 bases map to TRBD1. The CDR3 runs 17 residues.

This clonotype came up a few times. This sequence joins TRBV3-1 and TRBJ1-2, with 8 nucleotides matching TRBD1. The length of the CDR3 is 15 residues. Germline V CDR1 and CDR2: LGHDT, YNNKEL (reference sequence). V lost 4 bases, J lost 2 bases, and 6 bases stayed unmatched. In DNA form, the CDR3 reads TGTGCCAGCAGCCTTAGGACAGGGAAGAACTATGGCTACACCTTC. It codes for CASSLRTGKNYGYTF.